This T cell receptor (beta chain) was found in a study of blood T cells in healthy people across ages. Germline V gene data show CDR1 as MGHRA and CDR2 as YSYEKL. Losses at the gene ends were 4 bases for V and 5 bases for J; bases not matched to a gene: 5. This CDR3 has 15 residues. Primed by a sample-barcoded 5' primer and a J-beta primer mix, a second PCR proceeded for about 7 to 11 cycles. A template-switch adaptor that had 12 random nucleotides put a tag on each cDNA molecule. TCRdb itself ran the 5' RACE reads through MiXCR, one entry per CDR3 protein. The table lists approximately 800,000 distinct CDR3 sequences, roughly 50% of them singletons.

The specimen was blood. The sequence came from a man between 35 and 55 years old in good health. This chain uses TRBV4-1 with TRBJ2-5, with 12 bases that match TRBD2. The CDR3 spells CASSLSGTSGETQYF. CDR3 coding DNA: TGCGCCAGCAGCCTATCCGGGACTAGCGGGGAGACCCAGTACTTC.